This is a list of T cell receptor beta chains from one sample in a study of cytomegalovirus exposure and HLA in healthy donors. Clones were sequenced by immunoSEQ multiplex PCR, and TCRdb holds only the in-frame ones, with some missing. The sample shows some 180,000 clones, 81% of them seen only once. Sample: PBMCs. These receptors came from a man aged 35-49 years in good health and CMV-seropositive. Both conserved end residues are part of each CDR3. The order of the fields is V gene, J gene, D gene, CDR3 length, clone size, CDR3 DNA, CDR3 protein. D genes are given only for firm matches. Clone size is given for some rows only: seen once, a few or many times, or a class if the clone is expanded.

TRBV18	TRBJ2-3	NA	13	NA	TGTGCCAGCTCACTTCTAGCGAAAGATACGCAGTATTTT	CASSLLAKDTQYF
TRBV2	TRBJ1-4	NA	16	NA	TGTGCCAGCAGCCTGGGTATTCGGGGGATAGAAGAAAAACTGTTTTTT	CASSLGIRGIEEKLFF
TRBV6-5	TRBJ2-3	TRBD2	15	NA	TGTGCCAGCAGTTACATCGGGACTAGGGAAGATACGCAGTATTTT	CASSYIGTREDTQYF
TRBV5-1	TRBJ1-1	NA	15	once	TGCGCCAGCAGCTTGGCCGGGTCTTTGAACACTGAAGCTTTCTTT	CASSLAGSLNTEAFF
TRBV6-1	TRBJ2-5	TRBD2	15	NA	TGTGCCAGCAGTGTCGGGACTAGCGGGGGAGGGACCCAGTACTTC	CASSVGTSGGGTQYF
TRBV18	TRBJ1-2	NA	14	NA	TGTGCCAGCTCACCAAACCCGGACAGTTATGGCTACACCTTC	CASSPNPDSYGYTF
TRBV5-1	TRBJ1-2	NA	15	once	TGCGTCAGCAGCTTGGATAAGCTAAGCAACTATGGCTACACCTTC	CVSSLDKLSNYGYTF
TRBV13	TRBJ1-4	NA	15	NA	TGTGCCAGCAGCTTATACGGTGCGGCTAATGAAAAACTGTTTTTT	CASSLYGAANEKLFF
TRBV7-2	TRBJ2-1	TRBD2	15	NA	TGTGCCAGCAGCGAGCAGGCTAGCGGGAGCAATGAGCAGTTCTTC	CASSEQASGSNEQFF
TRBV7-3	TRBJ1-5	NA	16	few	TGTGCCAGCAGCGTGGGGCGGCAGACGGGCAATCAGCCCCAGCATTTT	CASSVGRQTGNQPQHF
TRBV18	TRBJ2-5	NA	13	few	TGTGCCAGCTCACCGGCAGGGCGGGAGACCCAGTACTTC	CASSPAGRETQYF
TRBV5-1	TRBJ2-2	NA	14	few	TGCGCCAGCAGCACGGGACAGAACACCGGGGAGCTGTTTTTT	CASSTGQNTGELFF
TRBV5-4	TRBJ2-7	NA	13	NA	TGTGCCAGCAGCTCCGCCGGGGCCTACGAGCAGTACTTC	CASSSAGAYEQYF
TRBV6-1	TRBJ2-7	TRBD1	13	NA	TGTGCCAGCGGGGGGACAGGGGGGTACGAGCAGTACTTC	CASGGTGGYEQYF
TRBV2	TRBJ1-5	NA	15	NA	TGTGCCAGCAGGGGCACTCAGGGGTTCAATCAGCCCCAGCATTTT	CASRGTQGFNQPQHF
TRBV6-1	TRBJ2-7	NA	12	NA	TGTGCCAGCGCCGACAGACTTTACGAGCAGTACTTC	CASADRLYEQYF
TRBV5-4	TRBJ2-5	TRBD1	15	NA	TGTGCCAGCAGCTCAGGGACAGGGTATATGGAGACCCAGTACTTC	CASSSGTGYMETQYF
TRBV11-2	TRBJ1-3	NA	15	NA	TGTGCCAGCAGCTCAAGCCCAGGGTTTGGAAACACCATATATTTT	CASSSSPGFGNTIYF
TRBV9	TRBJ2-3	TRBD2	16	NA	TGTGCCAGCAGCGTAGGGCCTAGCGGGGGAACAGATACGCAGTATTTT	CASSVGPSGGTDTQYF
TRBV2	TRBJ1-2	TRBD1	15	NA	TGTGCCAGCAGTGACCTCGGACAGGGGGCGATTGGCTACACCTTC	CASSDLGQGAIGYTF
TRBV5-4	TRBJ2-3	TRBD1	15	NA	TGTGCCAGCAGCCTTGGACAGGGCAGCACAGATACGCAGTATTTT	CASSLGQGSTDTQYF
TRBV9	TRBJ2-5	TRBD2	17	once	TGTGCCAGCAGCCCGATTGGGGCTAGCGGGGGGATGGGGACCCAGTACTTC	CASSPIGASGGMGTQYF